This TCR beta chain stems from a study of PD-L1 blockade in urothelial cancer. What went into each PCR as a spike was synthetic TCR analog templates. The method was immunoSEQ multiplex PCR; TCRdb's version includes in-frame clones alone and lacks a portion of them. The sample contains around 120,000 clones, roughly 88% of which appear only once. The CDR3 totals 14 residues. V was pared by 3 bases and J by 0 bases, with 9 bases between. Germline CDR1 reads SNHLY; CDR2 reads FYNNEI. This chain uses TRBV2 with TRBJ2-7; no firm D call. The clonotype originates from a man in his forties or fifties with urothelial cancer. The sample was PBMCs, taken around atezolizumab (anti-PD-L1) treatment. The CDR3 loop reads CASSETISSYEQYF. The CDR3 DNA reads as TGTGCCAGCAGTGAGACAATATCCTCCTACGAGCAGTACTTC.